This TCR beta chain was retrieved from a study of T cell responses to AZD1222 COVID-19 vaccine. The germline CDR1 and CDR2 sequences are LNHNV and YYDKDF (reference sequence). The CDR3 contains 16 residues. Between the trimmed V and J ends, which lost 1 base and 5 bases, there was a span of 17 bases. TCRdb's copy holds only in-frame clones and misses some; the assay was immunoSEQ multiplex PCR. The sample carries more than 250,000 clones, 90% to 95% recorded once. The specimen was peripheral blood, collected on day 0 of AZD1222 vaccination. The chain has TRBV15 and TRBJ1-2; D call uncertain. The TCR sequence derives from an adult in good health. CDR3 coding DNA: TGTGCCACCAGCAGAGGCGGTTCCCCAACGGCTTATGGCTACACCTTC. It translates to CATSRGGSPTAYGYTF.